What follows describes a single TCR beta chain. Its target antigen remains unknown. Base qualities are not at hand, and no much larger clone is one base apart. Stable Graves' hyperthyroidism was defined as the absence of progression to ophthalmopathy over 18 months of follow-up. The hyperthyroidism patients were between 18 and 65 years old and newly diagnosed, with a disease duration of less than 2 months. Exclusion was applied to patients with uncontrolled infections, other autoimmune diseases, pregnancy or lactation. Diagnoses relied on clinical symptoms, serum thyroxine and TRAb, thyroid ultrasound and orbital computed tomography. PBMCs were separated from 7.5 to 10 ml of fresh peripheral blood using Ficoll-Paque density gradient centrifugation. Trizol reagent was used to extract total RNA, and RNA quality was then checked on an Agilent 2100 Bioanalyzer. The junction carries 26 bases between V and J, which are trimmed by 5 bases and 6 bases respectively. CDR1 is given as MNHEY and CDR2 as SMNVEV, both from the germline V gene (reference sequence). Measured from the cysteine to the phenylalanine, the CDR3 is 17 residues long. Only the CDR3 DNA is retained, 51 bases long and in frame from the first base.

The TCR beta CDR3 regions were amplified from RNA transcripts. A first-round RT-PCR of the TCR CDR3 used the HTBI primer set with the Qiagen OneStep RT-PCR kit. The libraries were constructed in a second round of multiplex PCR and then size-selected and purified. Paired-end sequencing of the libraries was performed with 100 bp reads on an Illumina HiSeq2000. In the authors' own workflow: Raw data were processed with SOAPnuke, discarding reads with adapters, uncalled bases, mean Phred below 15, or no exact constant-primer or identifier match. High-quality paired reads were merged with COPE v1.2.5, and unique nucleotide sequences were defined as clonotypes. MiTCR v1.1 was used to align clonotypes to the IMGT TRBV, TRBD and TRBJ reference segments. Only V-J combinations with frequency above 0.0001, covering 99% to 99.2% of repertoires, were analysed. The TCS score was defined as F50 (clonal expansion) divided by E x V (chaos), with BLOSUM62-based TCRdist calculated between CDR3 peptides within each V-J. Welch's t-statistics and random forest reduced approximately 520 V-J features to 13, which were used in a naive Bayes classifier (R e1071). The public reads were reanalyzed by TCRdb: fastp trimming at Q25, MiXCR alignment, in-frame beta chains only. Identical CDR3 protein sequences are pooled into one entry, listed with their most common genes and DNA. These V and J calls originate from TCRdb's pipeline instead of the authors' own analysis. The sample contains about 350,000 distinct CDR3 sequences, about 15% of them found a single time. The ten largest clones represent 20% to 25% of the sample.

The data derive from a study of T cells in Graves' hyperthyroidism and ophthalmopathy (dated by TCRdb to the late 2010s). About the investigation overall: Peripheral blood was collected at initial diagnosis, before any treatment. After blood sampling, hyperthyroidism patients were treated with methimazole at a starting dose of 30 mg daily, and ophthalmopathy patients were treated with high-dose intravenous methylprednisolone. To identify distinguishing TCR V-J signatures, a discovery cohort of 90 to 100 patients was used, comprising fewer than 45 with Graves' ophthalmopathy and under 60 with stable Graves' hyperthyroidism. TCR Vbeta CDR3 sequencing of 130 to 150 peripheral blood samples (roughly 41 ophthalmopathy, 75 hyperthyroidism and some 17 progressor patients) is reported in the paper. For training and testing, the 100 or so patients in the discovery cohort were randomly divided in a 7:3 ratio. Thyroid tissue and blood T-cell repertoires from six Graves' hyperthyroidism patients were also compared in the study. An independent validation cohort of 18 to 20 hyperthyroidism patients and 17 patients who later progressed to ophthalmopathy tested prospective prediction of ophthalmopathy. Points the paper makes about the study in general: In validation, the model predicted progression to ophthalmopathy a median of around 6.5 months before onset, with around 70% sensitivity and more than 72% specificity. A model built on a 13 V-J signature distinguished ophthalmopathy from stable hyperthyroidism, reaching about 88% sensitivity and about 81% specificity in cross-validation and 80%/75% in testing. Most expanded thyroid clonotypes (frequency above 0.001) were also found in blood, which suggests that blood repertoires may mirror thyroid immune responses. No statistical method was used to fix the sample size in advance, and group allocation was not hidden from the investigators.

Sequenced input: blood. The chain joins TRBV27 to TRBJ2-7, and TRBD1 may be the D gene, going by 5 matching bases. The clonotype originates from a woman aged 30 to 39 with Graves' hyperthyroidism. In nucleotides, the sequence is TGTGCCAGCAGTGAAATTTCCGCAGGGCTAAACCCCTTCGAGCAGTACTTC. Its translation is CASSEISAGLNPFEQYF.